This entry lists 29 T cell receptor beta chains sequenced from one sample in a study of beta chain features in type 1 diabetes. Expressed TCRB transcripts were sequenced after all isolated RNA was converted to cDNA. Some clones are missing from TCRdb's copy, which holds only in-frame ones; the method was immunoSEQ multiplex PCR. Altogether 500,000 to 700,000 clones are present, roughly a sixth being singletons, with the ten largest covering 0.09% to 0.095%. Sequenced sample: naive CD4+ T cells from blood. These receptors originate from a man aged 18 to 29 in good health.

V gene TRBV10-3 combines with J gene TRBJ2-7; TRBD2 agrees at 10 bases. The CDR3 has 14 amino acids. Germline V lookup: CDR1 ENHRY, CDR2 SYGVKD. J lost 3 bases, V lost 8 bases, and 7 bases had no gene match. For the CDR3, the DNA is TGTGCCATCGCCACTAGCGGGGCCGACTACGAGCAGTACTTC. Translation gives CAIATSGADYEQYF.

CDR3 in amino acids: CASSQGGAGGPFNEQFF. CDR3 sequence (DNA): TGCGCCAGCAGCCAAGGGGGAGCGGGAGGGCCTTTCAATGAGCAGTTCTTC. The J gene is TRBJ2-1, the V gene TRBV4-3; 10 nucleotides line up with TRBD2. Looked up from germline, CDR1 is LGHNA and CDR2 is YSLEER. This CDR3 has 17 residues. Trimming cost V 1 base and J 6 bases; bases outside gene matches: 9.

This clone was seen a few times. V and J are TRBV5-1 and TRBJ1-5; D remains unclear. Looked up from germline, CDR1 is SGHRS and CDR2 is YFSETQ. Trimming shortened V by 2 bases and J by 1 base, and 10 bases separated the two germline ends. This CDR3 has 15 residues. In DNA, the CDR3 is TGCGCCAGCAGCTTCACAACGGGGAGCAATCAGCCCCAGCATTTT. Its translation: CASSFTTGSNQPQHF.

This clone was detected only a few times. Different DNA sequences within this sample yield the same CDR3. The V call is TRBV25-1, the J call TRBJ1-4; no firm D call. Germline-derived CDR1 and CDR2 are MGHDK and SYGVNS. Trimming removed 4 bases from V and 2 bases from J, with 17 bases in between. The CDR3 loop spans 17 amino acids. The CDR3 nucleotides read TGTGCCAGCAGTGTGCTGGATGAGGGTACGACTAATGAAAAACTGTTTTTT. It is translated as CASSVLDEGTTNEKLFF.

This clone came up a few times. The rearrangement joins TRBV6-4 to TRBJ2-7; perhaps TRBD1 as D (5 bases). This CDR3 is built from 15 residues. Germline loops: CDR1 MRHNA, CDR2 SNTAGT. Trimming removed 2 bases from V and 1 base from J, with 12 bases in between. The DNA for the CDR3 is TGTGCCAGCAGTGACCAAGCAGGGCAGTCCTACGAGCAGTACTTC. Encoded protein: CASSDQAGQSYEQYF.

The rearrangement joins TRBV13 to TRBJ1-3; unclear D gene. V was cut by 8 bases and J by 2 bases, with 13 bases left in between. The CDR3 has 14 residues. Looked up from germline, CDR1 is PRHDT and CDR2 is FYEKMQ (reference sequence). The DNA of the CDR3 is TGTGCCAGCCGCGGGAAAGGAACTGGAAACACCATATATTTT. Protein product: CASRGKGTGNTIYF.

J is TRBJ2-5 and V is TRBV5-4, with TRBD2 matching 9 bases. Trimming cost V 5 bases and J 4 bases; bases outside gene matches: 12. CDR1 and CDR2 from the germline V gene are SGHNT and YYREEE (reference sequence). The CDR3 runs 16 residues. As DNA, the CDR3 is TGTGCCAGCAGGCCGGATAGCGGGAGACCGTCAGAGACCCAGTACTTC. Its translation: CASRPDSGRPSETQYF.

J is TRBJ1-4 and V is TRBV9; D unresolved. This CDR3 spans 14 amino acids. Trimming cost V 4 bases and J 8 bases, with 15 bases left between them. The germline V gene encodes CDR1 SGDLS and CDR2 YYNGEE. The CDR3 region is CASSRDPPREKLFF. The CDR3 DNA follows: TGTGCCAGCAGCCGTGACCCGCCCCGGGAAAAACTGTTTTTT.

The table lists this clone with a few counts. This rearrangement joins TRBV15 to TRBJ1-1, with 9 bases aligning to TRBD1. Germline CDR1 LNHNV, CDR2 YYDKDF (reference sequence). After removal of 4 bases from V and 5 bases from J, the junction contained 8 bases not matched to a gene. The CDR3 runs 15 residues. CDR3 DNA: TGTGCCACCAGCACCGGGGGACAGGGATTTACTGAAGCTTTCTTT. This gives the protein CATSTGGQGFTEAFF.

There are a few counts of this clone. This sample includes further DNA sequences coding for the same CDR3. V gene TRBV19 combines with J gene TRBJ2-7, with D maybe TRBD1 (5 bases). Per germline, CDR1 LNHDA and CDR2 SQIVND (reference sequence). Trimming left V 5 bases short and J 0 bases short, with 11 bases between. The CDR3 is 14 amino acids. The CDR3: CASSPPTDSYEQYF. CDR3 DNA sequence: TGTGCCAGTAGTCCCCCGACAGACTCCTACGAGCAGTACTTC.

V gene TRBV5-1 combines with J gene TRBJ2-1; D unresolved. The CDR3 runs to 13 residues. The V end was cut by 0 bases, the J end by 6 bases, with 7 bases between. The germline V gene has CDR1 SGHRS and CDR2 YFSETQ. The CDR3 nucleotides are TGCGCCAGCAGCTTGGACGACTCCAATGAGCAGTTCTTC. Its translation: CASSLDDSNEQFF.

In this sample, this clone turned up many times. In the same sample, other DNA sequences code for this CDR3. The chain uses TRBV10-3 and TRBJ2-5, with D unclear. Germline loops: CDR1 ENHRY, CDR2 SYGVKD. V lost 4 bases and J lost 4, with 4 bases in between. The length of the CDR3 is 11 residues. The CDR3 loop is CAISGGETQYF. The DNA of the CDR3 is TGTGCCATCAGTGGAGGAGAGACCCAGTACTTC.

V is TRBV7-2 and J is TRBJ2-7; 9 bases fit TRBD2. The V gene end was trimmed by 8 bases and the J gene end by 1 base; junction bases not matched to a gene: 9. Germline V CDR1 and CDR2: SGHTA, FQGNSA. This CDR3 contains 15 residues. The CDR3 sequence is CASRYMSGGSYEQYF. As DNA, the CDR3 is TGTGCCAGCCGGTATATGAGCGGGGGGTCCTACGAGCAGTACTTC.

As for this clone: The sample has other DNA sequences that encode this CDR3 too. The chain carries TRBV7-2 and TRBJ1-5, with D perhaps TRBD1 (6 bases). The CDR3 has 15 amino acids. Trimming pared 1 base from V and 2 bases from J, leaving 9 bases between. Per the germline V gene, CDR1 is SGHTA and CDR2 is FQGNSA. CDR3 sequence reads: CASSLVGAGNQPQHF. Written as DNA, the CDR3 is TGTGCCAGCAGCTTAGTGGGGGCTGGCAATCAGCCCCAGCATTTT.

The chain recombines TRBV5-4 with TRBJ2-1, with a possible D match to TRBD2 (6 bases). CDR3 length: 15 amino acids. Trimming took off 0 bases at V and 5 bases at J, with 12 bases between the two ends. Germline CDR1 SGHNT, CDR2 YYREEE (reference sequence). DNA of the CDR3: TGTGCCAGCAGCTTGGACGGGGGAACGCACAATGAGCAGTTCTTC. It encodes CASSLDGGTHNEQFF.

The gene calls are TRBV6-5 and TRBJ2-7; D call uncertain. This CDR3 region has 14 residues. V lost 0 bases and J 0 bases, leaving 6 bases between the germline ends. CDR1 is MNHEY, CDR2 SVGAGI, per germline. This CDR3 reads CASSYSSSSYEQYF. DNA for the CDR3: TGTGCCAGCAGTTACTCGAGCAGCTCCTACGAGCAGTACTTC.

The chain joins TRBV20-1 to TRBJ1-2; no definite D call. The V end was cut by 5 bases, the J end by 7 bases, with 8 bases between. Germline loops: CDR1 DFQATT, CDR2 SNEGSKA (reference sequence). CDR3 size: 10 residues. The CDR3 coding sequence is TGCAGTGCTGGATCGAGTGGCTACACCTTC. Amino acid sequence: CSAGSSGYTF.

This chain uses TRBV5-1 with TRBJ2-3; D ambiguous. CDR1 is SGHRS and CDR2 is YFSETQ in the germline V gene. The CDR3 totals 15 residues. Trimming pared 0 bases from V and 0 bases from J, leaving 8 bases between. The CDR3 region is CASSLGLGSTDTQYF. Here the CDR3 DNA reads TGCGCCAGCAGCTTGGGGTTGGGTAGCACAGATACGCAGTATTTT.

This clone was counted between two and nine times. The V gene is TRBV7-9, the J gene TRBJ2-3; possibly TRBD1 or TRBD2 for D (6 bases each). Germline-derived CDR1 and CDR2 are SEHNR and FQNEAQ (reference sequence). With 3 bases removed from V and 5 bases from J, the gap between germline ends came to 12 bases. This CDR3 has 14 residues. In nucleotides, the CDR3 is TGTGCCAGCAGCTTTACGGGGGCTGAAGATACGCAGTATTTT. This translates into CASSFTGAEDTQYF.

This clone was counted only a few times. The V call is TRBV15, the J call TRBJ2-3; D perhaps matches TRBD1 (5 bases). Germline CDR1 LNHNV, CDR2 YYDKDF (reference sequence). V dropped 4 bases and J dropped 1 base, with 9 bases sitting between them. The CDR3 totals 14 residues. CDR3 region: CATSNLRGTDTQYF. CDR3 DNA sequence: TGTGCCACCAGCAACCTCAGGGGCACAGATACGCAGTATTTT.

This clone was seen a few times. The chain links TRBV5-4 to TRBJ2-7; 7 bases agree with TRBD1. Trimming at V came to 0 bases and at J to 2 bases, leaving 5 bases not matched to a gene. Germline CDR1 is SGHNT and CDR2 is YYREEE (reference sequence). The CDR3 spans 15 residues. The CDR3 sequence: CASSLGTQGAYEQYF. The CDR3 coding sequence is TGTGCCAGCAGCTTGGGAACCCAGGGGGCCTACGAGCAGTACTTC.

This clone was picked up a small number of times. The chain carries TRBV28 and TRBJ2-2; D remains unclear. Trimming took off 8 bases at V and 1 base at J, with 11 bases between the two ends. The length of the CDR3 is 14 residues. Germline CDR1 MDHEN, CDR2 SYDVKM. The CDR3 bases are TGTGCCAGCGCACTCTATAGGAACACCGGGGAGCTGTTTTTT. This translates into CASALYRNTGELFF.

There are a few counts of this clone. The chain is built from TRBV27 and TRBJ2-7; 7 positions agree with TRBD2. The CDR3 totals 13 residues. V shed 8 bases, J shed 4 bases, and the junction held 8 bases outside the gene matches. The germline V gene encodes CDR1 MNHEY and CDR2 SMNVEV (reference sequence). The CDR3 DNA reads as TGTGCCAGCCTGCGGGAGATCGTTTACGAGCAGTACTTC. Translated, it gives CASLREIVYEQYF.

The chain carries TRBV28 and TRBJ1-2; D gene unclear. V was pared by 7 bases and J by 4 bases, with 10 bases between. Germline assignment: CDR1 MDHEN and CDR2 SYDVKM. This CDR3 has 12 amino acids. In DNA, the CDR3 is TGTGCCAGCATGGGCAGCCCCTATGGCTACACCTTC. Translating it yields CASMGSPYGYTF.

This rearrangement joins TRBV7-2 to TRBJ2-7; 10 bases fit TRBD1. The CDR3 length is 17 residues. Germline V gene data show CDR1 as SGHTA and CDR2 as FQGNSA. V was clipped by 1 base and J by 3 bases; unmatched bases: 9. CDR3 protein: CASSLGGTGERLYEQYF. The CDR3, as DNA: TGTGCCAGCAGCTTAGGAGGGACAGGGGAACGCCTCTACGAGCAGTACTTC.

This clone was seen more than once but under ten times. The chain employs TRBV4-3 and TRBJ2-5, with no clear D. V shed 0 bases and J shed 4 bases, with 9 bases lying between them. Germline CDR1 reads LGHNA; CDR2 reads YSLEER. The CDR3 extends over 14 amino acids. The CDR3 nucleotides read TGCGCCAGCAGCCAAGATTGGGGATTAGAGACCCAGTACTTC. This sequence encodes CASSQDWGLETQYF.

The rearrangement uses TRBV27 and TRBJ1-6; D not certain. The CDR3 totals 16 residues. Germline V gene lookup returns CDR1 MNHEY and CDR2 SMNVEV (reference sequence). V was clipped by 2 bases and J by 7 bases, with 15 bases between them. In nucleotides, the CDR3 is TGTGCCAGCAGTTTAATGCAGACGGTCGGAAATTCACCCCTCCACTTT. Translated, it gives CASSLMQTVGNSPLHF.

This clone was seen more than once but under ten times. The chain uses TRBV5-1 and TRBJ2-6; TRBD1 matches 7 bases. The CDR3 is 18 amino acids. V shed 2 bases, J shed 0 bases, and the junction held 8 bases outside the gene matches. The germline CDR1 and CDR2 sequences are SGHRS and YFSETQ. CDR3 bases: TGCGCCAGCAGCTTTCGACAGGGTTCCGGCTCTGGGGCCAACGTCCTGACTTTC. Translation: CASSFRQGSGSGANVLTF. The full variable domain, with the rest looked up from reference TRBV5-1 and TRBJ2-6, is KAGVTQTPRYLIKTRGQQVTLSCSPISGHRSVSWYQQTPGQGLQFLFEYFSETQRNKGNFPGRFSGRQFSNSRSEMNVSTLELGDSALYLCASSFRQGSGSGANVLTFGAGSRLTVL.

In DNA form, the CDR3 reads TGTGCCAGCAGCGCCGGAAGGTCCAATGAGCAGTTCTTC. It is translated as CASSAGRSNEQFF. This chain connects TRBV7-3 to TRBJ2-1; the D is unclear. Deletions cut 5 bases from V and 6 bases from J, with 11 bases between. Germline V lookup: CDR1 SGHTA, CDR2 FQGTGA. The CDR3 spans 13 residues. Combining the CDR3 with reference TRBV7-3 and TRBJ2-1 gives the whole variable domain GAGVSQTPSNKVTEKGKYVELRCDPISGHTALYWYRQSLGQGPEFLIYFQGTGAADDSGLPNDRFFAVRPEGSVSTLKIQRTERGDSAVYLCASSAGRSNEQFFGPGTRLTVL.